The 30 T cell receptor beta chains in this list originate from one sample, sequenced in a study of T cell responses to AZD1222 COVID-19 vaccine. Clones were sequenced by immunoSEQ multiplex PCR, and TCRdb holds only the in-frame ones, with some missing. The data show 89,000 or so clones, with 75% to 90% seen just once and roughly 15% held by the top ten. This material consisted of peripheral blood, taken on day 0 of AZD1222 vaccination. All receptors derive from an adult in good health.

As DNA, the CDR3 is TGTGCCAGCAGCCCTCGACAGGGTAATACTGAAGCTTTCTTT. Encoded protein: CASSPRQGNTEAFF. The rearrangement uses TRBV27 and TRBJ1-1, with TRBD1 identical over 7 bases. The ends lost 6 bases at V and 5 bases at J; junction bases unmatched: 9. CDR1 is MNHEY and CDR2 is SMNVEV in the germline V gene (reference sequence). There are 14 residues in the CDR3.

The chain employs TRBV7-2 and TRBJ2-5; 8 bases align to TRBD1. Germline assignment: CDR1 SGHTA and CDR2 FQGNSA. Trimming removed 5 bases from V and 5 bases from J; junction bases left unmatched: 13. This CDR3 is built from 16 residues. The CDR3 protein is CASSAQAARGLETQYF. CDR3 nucleotide sequence: TGTGCCAGCAGCGCCCAGGCAGCCAGGGGGCTCGAGACCCAGTACTTC.

The rearrangement joins TRBV12-3 or TRBV12-4 to TRBJ1-1; D unresolved. The CDR3 contains 13 residues. V gave up 0 bases and J gave up 5 bases, with 7 bases separating them. CDR3 DNA sequence: TGTGCCAGCAGTTTAGCCCTGGGGACTGAAGCTTTCTTT. It encodes CASSLALGTEAFF.

The chain couples TRBV7-9 to TRBJ1-2; D not certain. CDR1 is SEHNR, CDR2 FQNEAQ, per germline (reference sequence). This CDR3 contains 12 residues. V lost 5 bases and J 8 bases, leaving 12 bases between the germline ends. Here the CDR3 DNA reads TGTGCCAGCAGCGAGGTTGCTTGGGGCTACACCTTC. Translation: CASSEVAWGYTF.

In this sample, this clone turned up once. The chain employs TRBV18 and TRBJ1-2; D may be TRBD1 (6 bases). The CDR3 is 12 residues long. Germline loops: CDR1 KGHSH, CDR2 LQKENI. V dropped 6 bases and J dropped 5 bases, with 10 bases sitting between them. CDR3 amino acids: CASSEQGYGYTF. The CDR3 DNA follows: TGTGCCAGCTCGGAACAGGGATATGGCTACACCTTC.

A single count supports this clone. The rearrangement joins TRBV5-1 to TRBJ2-1; D call uncertain. Germline CDR1 reads SGHRS; CDR2 reads YFSETQ. V was shortened by 4 bases and J by 6 bases, with 11 bases between the two germline ends. The CDR3 extends over 13 amino acids. The CDR3 DNA is TGCGCCAGCAGCCTATCAAAAGGCAATGAGCAGTTCTTC. Translation gives CASSLSKGNEQFF.

The DNA of the CDR3 is TGTGCCAGCAGCCTAGGGGCGAACAATCAGCCCCAGCATTTT. Protein sequence: CASSLGANNQPQHF. The chain has TRBV2 and TRBJ1-5; D is possibly TRBD1 (5 bases). The V and J ends lost 6 bases and 3 bases respectively, with 12 bases between them. This CDR3 is 14 amino acids long. The germline V gene has CDR1 SNHLY and CDR2 FYNNEI.

The chain recombines TRBV5-6 with TRBJ2-3; TRBD1 or TRBD2 may be the D gene (6 bases each). The length of the CDR3 is 15 residues. The germline CDR1 and CDR2 sequences are SGHDT and YYEEEE. V gave up 2 bases and J gave up 3 bases, with 13 bases separating them. The CDR3 sequence is CASSLGGGGTDTQYF. CDR3 in DNA: TGTGCCAGCAGCTTAGGGGGAGGTGGGACAGATACGCAGTATTTT. Full variable domain (remainder filled in from reference TRBV5-6 and TRBJ2-3): DAGVTQSPTHLIKTRGQQVTLRCSPKSGHDTVSWYQQALGQGPQFIFQYYEEEERQRGNFPDRFSGHQFPNYSSELNVNALLLGDSALYLCASSLGGGGTDTQYFGPGTRLTVL.

The chain has TRBV3-1 (or the pseudogene TRBV3-2) and TRBJ2-2; D uncertain. Germline V gene sequence: CDR1 LGHDT, CDR2 YNNKEL (reference sequence). The CDR3 has 14 residues. With 1 base removed from V and 1 base from J, the gap between germline ends came to 4 bases. Here the CDR3 DNA reads TGTGCCAGCAGCCAAGTTCGGAACACCGGGGAGCTGTTTTTT. It codes for CASSQVRNTGELFF.

The chain links TRBV24-1 to TRBJ2-5; TRBD2 is a possible D gene (7 bases). The CDR3 is made up of 15 amino acids. Germline V gene sequence: CDR1 KGHDR, CDR2 SFDVKD. Trimming stripped 3 bases from V and 2 bases from J, with 12 bases between. This CDR3 reads CATSDARGLQETQYF. CDR3 DNA: TGTGCCACCAGTGATGCCAGGGGACTACAAGAGACCCAGTACTTC.

A single count supports this clone. This chain links TRBV25-1 with TRBJ2-3, with D tentatively TRBD2 (5 bases). V lost 3 bases to trimming and J lost 0 bases, with 10 bases between them. This CDR3 is built from 15 residues. Per germline, CDR1 MGHDK and CDR2 SYGVNS. The CDR3 sequence: CASSDSRGSTDTQYF. The CDR3, as DNA: TGTGCCAGCAGTGATTCGAGAGGGAGCACAGATACGCAGTATTTT.

CDR3 in amino acids: CATTPTAGLGRYGYTF. CDR3 bases: TGTGCCACTACACCCACGGCAGGATTGGGTCGATATGGCTACACCTTC. V gene TRBV10-3 combines with J gene TRBJ1-2, with no clear D. Trimming removed 10 bases at V and 5 bases at J, with 26 bases between. This CDR3 region has 16 residues. Germline V CDR1 and CDR2: ENHRY, SYGVKD.

The CDR3, as DNA: TGTGCCAGCAGCCTTCCCGGACGGTCCTCTGGAAACACCATATATTTT. Translated, it gives CASSLPGRSSGNTIYF. The chain combines TRBV5-6 with TRBJ1-3; no clear D gene. The germline V gene encodes CDR1 SGHDT and CDR2 YYEEEE. With 4 bases removed from V and 0 bases from J, the gap between germline ends came to 14 bases. This CDR3 is built from 16 residues.

The rearrangement uses TRBV5-1 and TRBJ1-2; TRBD1 is a possible D gene (5 bases). Germline CDR1 reads SGHRS; CDR2 reads YFSETQ. Trimming pared 2 bases from V and 0 bases from J, leaving 14 bases between. The CDR3 is made up of 16 amino acids. For the CDR3, the DNA is TGCGCCAGCAGCTTCGGGGTCGGGGGATCTAACTATGGCTACACCTTC. It encodes CASSFGVGGSNYGYTF.

V and J are TRBV10-3 and TRBJ2-5, with D tentatively TRBD2 (6 bases). The CDR3 extends over 15 amino acids. The V gene lost 3 bases and the J gene lost 1 base, with 12 bases spanning the gap. From germline, CDR1 is ENHRY and CDR2 SYGVKD. DNA for the CDR3: TGTGCCATCAGTGAATTTGTCGGGAGCCAAGAGACCCAGTACTTC. As protein: CAISEFVGSQETQYF.

This clone has at least ten counts. The CDR3 region is CASSVGQEQSSPLHF. The DNA for the CDR3 is TGTGCCAGCAGCGTAGGGCAGGAGCAATCATCGCCCCTCCACTTT. The chain couples TRBV9 to TRBJ1-6; D call uncertain. Between the trimmed V and J ends, which lost 0 bases and 13 bases, there was a span of 17 bases. The CDR3 totals 15 residues. Germline CDR1 is SGDLS and CDR2 is YYNGEE. The full variable domain, rest sourced from reference TRBV9 and TRBJ1-6, is DSGVTQTPKHLITATGQRVTLRCSPRSGDLSVYWYQQSLDQGLQFLIQYYNGEERAKGNILERFSAQQFPDLHSELNLSSLELGDSALYFCASSVGQEQSSPLHFGNGTRLTVT.

The chain carries TRBV7-9 and TRBJ1-2, with D unresolved. CDR3 size: 12 residues. CDR1 SEHNR and CDR2 FQNEAQ come from the germline V gene (reference sequence). The V gene lost 1 base and the J gene lost 4 bases, with 4 bases spanning the gap. DNA of the CDR3: TGTGCCAGCAGCTTAGTTGGCTATGGCTACACCTTC. Translated, it gives CASSLVGYGYTF.

The chain couples TRBV19 to TRBJ1-5; no clear D gene. Trimming left V 3 bases short and J 4 bases short, with 7 bases between. The CDR3 covers 13 residues. In germline, CDR1 is LNHDA, CDR2 SQIVND (reference sequence). As DNA, the CDR3 is TGTGCCAGTAGTATCAGAGCAAATCAGCCCCAGCATTTT. This codes for CASSIRANQPQHF.

V is TRBV9 and J is TRBJ2-2, with 7 bases fitting TRBD2. Trimming removed 0 bases from V and 3 bases from J; junction bases left unmatched: 5. CDR3 length equals 16 residues. Germline values: CDR1 SGDLS, CDR2 YYNGEE. The CDR3 sequence: CASSVDGGSDTGELFF. CDR3 sequence (DNA): TGTGCCAGCAGCGTAGACGGGGGGTCGGACACCGGGGAGCTGTTTTTT.

This rearrangement joins TRBV23-1 to TRBJ1-2, with D hard to call. TRBV23-1 is an ORF, and what it does is uncertain. The CDR3 loop spans 13 amino acids. Trimming removed 6 bases from V and 4 bases from J, with 12 bases in between. The CDR3 reads CASRPGRIYGYTF. CDR3 nucleotide sequence: TGCGCCAGCAGACCCGGACGGATCTATGGCTACACCTTC.

The V gene is TRBV2, the J gene TRBJ2-1, with TRBD2 identical over 12 bases. Germline values: CDR1 SNHLY, CDR2 FYNNEI. V shed 8 bases, J shed 9 bases, and the junction held 17 bases outside the gene matches. This CDR3 contains 17 residues. DNA for the CDR3: TGTGCCAGCCTGAATAGGCTACTAGCGGGAGGCCTGGGTGAGCAGTTCTTC. Its protein product is CASLNRLLAGGLGEQFF.

There are a few counts of this clone. V gene TRBV24-1 combines with J gene TRBJ2-5, with TRBD2 as a possible D gene (5 bases). Trimming removed 4 bases at V and 4 bases at J, with 9 bases between. The CDR3 is 13 amino acids. Germline CDR1 reads KGHDR; CDR2 reads SFDVKD. The CDR3: CATSEGDPETQYF. CDR3 bases: TGTGCCACCAGTGAGGGAGATCCAGAGACCCAGTACTTC.

In this sample, this clone turned up once. The chain links TRBV9 to TRBJ2-2; the D gene is possibly TRBD1 (6 bases). With 2 bases removed from V and 2 bases from J, the gap between germline ends came to 10 bases. The CDR3 consists of 15 residues. CDR1 is SGDLS, CDR2 YYNGEE, per germline. The CDR3 here is CASSVGTLNTGELFF. In DNA, the CDR3 is TGTGCCAGCAGCGTCGGGACACTCAACACCGGGGAGCTGTTTTTT.

The chain employs TRBV29-1 and TRBJ2-1; tentatively, D is TRBD1 (5 bases). CDR1 and CDR2 (germline): SQVTM, ANQGSEA. Trimming took off 6 bases at V and 6 bases at J, with 18 bases between the two ends. The CDR3 has 14 residues. CDR3 coding DNA: TGCAGCGTGTCAAATGGGGCTACGAGCAATGAGCAGTTCTTC. This codes for CSVSNGATSNEQFF.

J is TRBJ1-2 and V is TRBV5-4; 9 positions match TRBD1. J was trimmed by 8 bases and V by 3 bases; bases with no gene match: 8. Germline CDR1 reads SGHNT; CDR2 reads YYREEE (reference sequence). This CDR3 is built from 14 residues. Written as DNA, the CDR3 is TGTGCCAGCAGCTCCCAGGACAGGGGAAACGGCTACACCTTC. Amino acid sequence: CASSSQDRGNGYTF.

The chain carries TRBV7-3 and TRBJ2-3; D is unclear. Germline V gene sequence: CDR1 SGHTA, CDR2 FQGTGA. The CDR3 runs 13 residues. Trimming cost V 4 bases and J 9 bases, with 14 bases left between them. CDR3 loop: CASSYDGSGTQYF. CDR3 bases: TGTGCCAGCAGCTACGACGGTAGTGGGACGCAGTATTTT.

The chain links TRBV28 to TRBJ2-2; no clear D gene. Trimming shortened V by 2 bases and J by 4 bases, and 8 bases separated the two germline ends. The CDR3 loop spans 14 amino acids. Germline CDR1 reads MDHEN; CDR2 reads SYDVKM. The CDR3 loop is CASSLRQFTGELFF. CDR3 nucleotide sequence: TGTGCCAGCAGTTTAAGGCAGTTCACCGGGGAGCTGTTTTTT.

V gene TRBV7-2 combines with J gene TRBJ2-3; perhaps D is TRBD1 or TRBD2 (5 bases each). The CDR3 extends over 15 amino acids. Trimming took off 4 bases at V and 1 base at J, with 12 bases between the two ends. CDR1 is SGHTA and CDR2 is FQGNSA in the germline V gene. CDR3 in DNA: TGTGCCAGCAGCTACGGGGCGCGGGGCACAGATACGCAGTATTTT. As protein: CASSYGARGTDTQYF.

V gene TRBV19 combines with J gene TRBJ1-1; 8 nucleotides line up with TRBD1. The CDR3 has 13 amino acids. Looked up from germline, CDR1 is LNHDA and CDR2 is SQIVND (reference sequence). With 9 bases clipped from V and 4 bases from J, the junction kept 7 bases outside the gene matches. The chain's CDR3 is CASLQGDTTEAFF. CDR3 in DNA: TGTGCCAGCCTACAGGGGGATACCACTGAAGCTTTCTTT.

This clone was detected a few times. This chain joins TRBV29-1 and TRBJ2-1; D is uncertain. V lost 1 base, J lost 6 bases, and 16 bases lay in between. Germline V gene lookup returns CDR1 SQVTM and CDR2 ANQGSEA. This CDR3 region has 15 residues. CDR3 region: CSVEARRFPANEQFF. The CDR3 DNA follows: TGCAGCGTTGAAGCCCGTAGGTTTCCGGCCAATGAGCAGTTCTTC.